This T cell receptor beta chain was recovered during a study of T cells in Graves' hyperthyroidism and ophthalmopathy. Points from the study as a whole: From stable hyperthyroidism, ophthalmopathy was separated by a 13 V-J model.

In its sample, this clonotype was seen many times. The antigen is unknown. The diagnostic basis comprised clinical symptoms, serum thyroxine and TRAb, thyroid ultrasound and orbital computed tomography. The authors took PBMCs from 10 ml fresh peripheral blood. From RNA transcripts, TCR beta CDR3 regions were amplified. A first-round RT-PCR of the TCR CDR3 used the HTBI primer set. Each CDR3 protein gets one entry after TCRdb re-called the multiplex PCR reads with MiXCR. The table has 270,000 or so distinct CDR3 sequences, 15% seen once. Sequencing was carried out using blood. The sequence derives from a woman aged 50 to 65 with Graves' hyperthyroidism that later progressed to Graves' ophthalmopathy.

The CDR3: CASSQTVGTEAFF. The CDR3 nucleotides are TGCGCCAGCAGTCAGACCGTGGGCACTGAAGCTTTCTTT. V gene TRBV5-1 combines with J gene TRBJ1-1, with D unresolved. From germline, CDR1 is SGHRS and CDR2 YFSETQ. The CDR3 extends over 13 amino acids. The V end was cut by 5 bases, the J end by 4 bases, with 12 bases between.